This T cell receptor beta chain was recorded in a study of T cell repertoires in cytomegalovirus infection. Study context: Public TCR beta signatures were indicative of both CMV infection and a matching HLA type.

Study observations and caveats: Cumulative frequency of public TCR beta families picked out carriers of CMV plus the relevant HLA.

TCRdb reprocessed the reads via MiXCR and lists one record per CDR3 protein. The repertoire holds a few hundred thousand distinct CDR3 sequences, with about a sixth as singletons. The CDR3 covers 13 residues. Germline V lookup: CDR1 SQVTM, CDR2 ANQGSEA. Deletions cut 0 bases from V and 2 bases from J, with 7 bases between. This clonotype was picked up a small number of times. The antigen is not known. The sequence came from a human donor in good health (CMV status not recorded). Some clones in this sample may be carry-over from other donors' samples. The sequencing input was PBMCs. The gene calls are TRBV29-1 and TRBJ1-1; possibly TRBD1 for D (5 bases). DNA for the CDR3: TGCAGCGTTGAAGATGGGGGTAACACTGAAGCTTTCTTT. Amino acids: CSVEDGGNTEAFF.